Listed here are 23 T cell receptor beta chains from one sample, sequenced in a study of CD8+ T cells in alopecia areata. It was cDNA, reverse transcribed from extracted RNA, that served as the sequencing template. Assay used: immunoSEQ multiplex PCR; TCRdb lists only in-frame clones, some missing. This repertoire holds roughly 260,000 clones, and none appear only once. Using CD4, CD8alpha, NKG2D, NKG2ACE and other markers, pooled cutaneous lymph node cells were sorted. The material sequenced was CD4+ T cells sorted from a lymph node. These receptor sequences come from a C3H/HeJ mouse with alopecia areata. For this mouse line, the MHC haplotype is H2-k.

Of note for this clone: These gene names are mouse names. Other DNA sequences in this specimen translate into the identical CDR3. The covered CDR3 bases are TGTGCCAGCAGTCCTGGGGGGTATGCT. It specifies CASSPGGYA. The full CDR3 reads CASSPGGYAEQFF. The gene calls are TRBV13-3 and TRBJ2-1, with 8 positions matching TRBD2. From the germline J gene comes the end of the CDR3, since the read stops 4 residues before it. In germline, CDR1 is NNHDY, CDR2 SYVADS. Trimming cost V 4 bases and J 4 bases; bases outside gene matches: 1. The CDR3 has 13 amino acids.

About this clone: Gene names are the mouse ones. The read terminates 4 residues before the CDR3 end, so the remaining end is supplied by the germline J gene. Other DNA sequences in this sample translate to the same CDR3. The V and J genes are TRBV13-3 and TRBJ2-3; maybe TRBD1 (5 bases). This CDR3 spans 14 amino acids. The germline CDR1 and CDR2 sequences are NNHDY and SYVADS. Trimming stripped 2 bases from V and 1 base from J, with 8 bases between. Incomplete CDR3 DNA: TGTGCCAGCAGTGACCAGGGAGGTGCAGAA. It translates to CASSDQGGAE. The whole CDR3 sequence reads CASSDQGGAETLYF.

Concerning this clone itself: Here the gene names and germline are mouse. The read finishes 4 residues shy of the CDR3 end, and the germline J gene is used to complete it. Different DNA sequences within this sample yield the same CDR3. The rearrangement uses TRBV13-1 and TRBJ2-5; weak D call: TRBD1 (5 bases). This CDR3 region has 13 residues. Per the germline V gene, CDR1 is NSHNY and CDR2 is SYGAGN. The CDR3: CASSDAGRDTQYF. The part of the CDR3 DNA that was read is TGTGCCAGCAGTGATGCAGGGAGGGAC.

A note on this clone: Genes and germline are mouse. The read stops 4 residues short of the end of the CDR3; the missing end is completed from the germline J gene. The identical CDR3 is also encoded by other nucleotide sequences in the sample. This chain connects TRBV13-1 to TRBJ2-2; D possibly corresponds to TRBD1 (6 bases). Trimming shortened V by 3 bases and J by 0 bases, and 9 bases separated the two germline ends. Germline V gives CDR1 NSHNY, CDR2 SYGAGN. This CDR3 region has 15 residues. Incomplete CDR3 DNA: TGTGCCAGCAGTGCCAGGGGTGCAAACACCGGG. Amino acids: CASSARGANTG. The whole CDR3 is CASSARGANTGQLYF.

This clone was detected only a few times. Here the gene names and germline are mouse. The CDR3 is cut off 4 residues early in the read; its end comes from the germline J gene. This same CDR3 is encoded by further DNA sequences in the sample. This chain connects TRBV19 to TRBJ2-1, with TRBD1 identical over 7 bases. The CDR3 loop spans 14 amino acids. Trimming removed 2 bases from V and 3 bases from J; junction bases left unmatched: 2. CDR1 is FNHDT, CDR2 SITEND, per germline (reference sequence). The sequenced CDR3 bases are TGTGCCAGCAGTATCGGACAGGTCTATGCT. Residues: CASSIGQVYA. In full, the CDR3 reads CASSIGQVYAEQFF.

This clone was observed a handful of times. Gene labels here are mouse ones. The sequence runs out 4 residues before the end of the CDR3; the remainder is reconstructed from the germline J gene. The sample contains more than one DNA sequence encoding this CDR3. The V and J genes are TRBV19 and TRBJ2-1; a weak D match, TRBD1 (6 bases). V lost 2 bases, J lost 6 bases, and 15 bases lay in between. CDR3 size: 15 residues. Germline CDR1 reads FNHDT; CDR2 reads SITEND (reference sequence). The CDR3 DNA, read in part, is TGTGCCAGCAGTATCGCTGGCACAGGGCTTGCT. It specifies CASSIAGTGLA. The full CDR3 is CASSIAGTGLAEQFF.

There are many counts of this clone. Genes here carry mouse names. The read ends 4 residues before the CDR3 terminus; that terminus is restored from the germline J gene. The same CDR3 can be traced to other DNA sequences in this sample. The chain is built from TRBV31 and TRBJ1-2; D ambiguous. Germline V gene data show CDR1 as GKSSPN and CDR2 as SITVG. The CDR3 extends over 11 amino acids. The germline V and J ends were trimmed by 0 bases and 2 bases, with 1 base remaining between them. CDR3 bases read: TGTGCCTGGAGTCTCAACTCC. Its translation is CAWSLNS. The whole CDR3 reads CAWSLNSDYTF.

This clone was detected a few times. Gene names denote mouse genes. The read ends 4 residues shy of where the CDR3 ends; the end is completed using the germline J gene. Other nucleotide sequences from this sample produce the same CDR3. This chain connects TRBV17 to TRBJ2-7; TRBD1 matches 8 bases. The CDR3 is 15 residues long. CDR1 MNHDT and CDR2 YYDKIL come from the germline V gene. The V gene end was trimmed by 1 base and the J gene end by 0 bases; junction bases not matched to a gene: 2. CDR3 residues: CASSRGQGSSYEQYF. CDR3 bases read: TGTGCTAGCAGTAGAGGACAGGGGAGCTCCTAT.

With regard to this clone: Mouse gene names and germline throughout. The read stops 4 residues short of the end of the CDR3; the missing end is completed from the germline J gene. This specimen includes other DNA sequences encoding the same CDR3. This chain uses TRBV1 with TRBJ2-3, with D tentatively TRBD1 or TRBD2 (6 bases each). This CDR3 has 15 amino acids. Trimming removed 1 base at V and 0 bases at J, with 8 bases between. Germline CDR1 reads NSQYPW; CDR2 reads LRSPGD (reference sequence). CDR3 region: CTCSAGGPSAETLYF. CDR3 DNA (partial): TGCACCTGCAGTGCAGGGGGGCCCAGTGCAGAA.

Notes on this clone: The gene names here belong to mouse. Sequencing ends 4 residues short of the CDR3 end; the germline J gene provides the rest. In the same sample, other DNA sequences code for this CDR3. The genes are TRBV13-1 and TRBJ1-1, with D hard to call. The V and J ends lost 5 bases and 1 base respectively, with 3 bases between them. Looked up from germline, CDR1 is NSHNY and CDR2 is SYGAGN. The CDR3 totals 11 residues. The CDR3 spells CASRGNTEVFF. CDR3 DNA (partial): TGTGCCAGCAGAGGGAACACA.

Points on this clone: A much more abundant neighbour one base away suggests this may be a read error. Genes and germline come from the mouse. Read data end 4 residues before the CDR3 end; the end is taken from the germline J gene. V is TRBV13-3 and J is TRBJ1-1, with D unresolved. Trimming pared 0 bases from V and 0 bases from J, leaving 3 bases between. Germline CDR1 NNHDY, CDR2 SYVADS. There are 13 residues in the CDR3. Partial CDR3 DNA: TGTGCCAGCAGTGATGTAGCAAACACA. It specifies CASSDVANT. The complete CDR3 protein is CASSDVANTEVFF.

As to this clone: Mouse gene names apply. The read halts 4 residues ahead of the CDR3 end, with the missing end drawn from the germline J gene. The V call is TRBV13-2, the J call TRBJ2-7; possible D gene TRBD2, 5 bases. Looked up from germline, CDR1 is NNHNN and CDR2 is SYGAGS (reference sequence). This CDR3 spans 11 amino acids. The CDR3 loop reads CASVSGNEQYF. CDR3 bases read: TGTGCCAGCGTTTCTGGGAAT.

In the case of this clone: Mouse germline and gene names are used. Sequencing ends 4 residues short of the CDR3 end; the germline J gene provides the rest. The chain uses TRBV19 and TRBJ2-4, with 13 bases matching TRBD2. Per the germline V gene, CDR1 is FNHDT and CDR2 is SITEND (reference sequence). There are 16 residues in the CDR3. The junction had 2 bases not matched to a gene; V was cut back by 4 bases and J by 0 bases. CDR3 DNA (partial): TGTGCCAGCAGTCGGACTGGGGGGGCTAGTCAAAAC. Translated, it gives CASSRTGGASQN. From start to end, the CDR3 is CASSRTGGASQNTLYF.

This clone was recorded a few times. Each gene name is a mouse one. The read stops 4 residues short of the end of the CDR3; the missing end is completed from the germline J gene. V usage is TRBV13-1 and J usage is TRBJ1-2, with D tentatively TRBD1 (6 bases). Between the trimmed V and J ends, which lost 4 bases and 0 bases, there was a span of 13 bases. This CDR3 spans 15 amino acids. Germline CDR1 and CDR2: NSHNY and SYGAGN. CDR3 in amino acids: CASSSHGQTNSDYTF. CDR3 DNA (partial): TGTGCCAGCAGTTCTCACGGACAGACAAACTCC.

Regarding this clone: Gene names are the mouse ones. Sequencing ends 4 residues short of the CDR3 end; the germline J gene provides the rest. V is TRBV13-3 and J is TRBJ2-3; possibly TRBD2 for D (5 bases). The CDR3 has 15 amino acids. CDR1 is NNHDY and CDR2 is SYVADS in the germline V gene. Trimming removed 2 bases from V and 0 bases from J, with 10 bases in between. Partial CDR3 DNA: TGTGCCAGCAGTGACGTCTGGACTAGTGCAGAA. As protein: CASSDVWTSAE. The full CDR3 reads CASSDVWTSAETLYF.

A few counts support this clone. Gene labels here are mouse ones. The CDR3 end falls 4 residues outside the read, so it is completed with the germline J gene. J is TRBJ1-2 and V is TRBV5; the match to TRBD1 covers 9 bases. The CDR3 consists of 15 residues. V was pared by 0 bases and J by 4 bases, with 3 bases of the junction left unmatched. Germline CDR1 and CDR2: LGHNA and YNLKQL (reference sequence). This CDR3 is CASSQDTGGGSDYTF. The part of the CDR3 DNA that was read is TGTGCCAGCAGCCAAGATACAGGGGGCGGCTCC.

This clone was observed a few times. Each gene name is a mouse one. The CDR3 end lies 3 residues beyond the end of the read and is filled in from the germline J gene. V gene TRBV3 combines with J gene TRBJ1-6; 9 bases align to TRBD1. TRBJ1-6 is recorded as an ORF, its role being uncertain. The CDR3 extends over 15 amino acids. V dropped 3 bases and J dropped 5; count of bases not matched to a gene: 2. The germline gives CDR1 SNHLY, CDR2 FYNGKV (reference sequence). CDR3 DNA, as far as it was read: TGTGCCAGCAGCTTCCGGGACAGGGATAATTCGCCC. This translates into CASSFRDRDNSP. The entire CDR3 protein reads CASSFRDRDNSPLYF.

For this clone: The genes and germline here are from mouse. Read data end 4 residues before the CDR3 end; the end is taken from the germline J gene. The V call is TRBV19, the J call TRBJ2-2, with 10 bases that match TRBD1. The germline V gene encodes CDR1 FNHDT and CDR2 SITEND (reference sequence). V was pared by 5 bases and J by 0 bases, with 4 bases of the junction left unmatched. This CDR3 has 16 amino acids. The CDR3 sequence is CASRTGQGSNTGQLYF. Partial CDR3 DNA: TGTGCCAGCAGAACGGGACAGGGGTCAAACACCGGG.

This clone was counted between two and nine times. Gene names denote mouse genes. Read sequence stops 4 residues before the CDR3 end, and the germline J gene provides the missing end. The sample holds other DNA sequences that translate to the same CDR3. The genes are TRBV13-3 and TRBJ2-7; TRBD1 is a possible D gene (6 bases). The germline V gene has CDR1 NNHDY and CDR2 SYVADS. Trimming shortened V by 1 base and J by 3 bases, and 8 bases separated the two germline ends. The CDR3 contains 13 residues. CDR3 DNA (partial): TGTGCCAGCAGTGATCGGGACATCTAT. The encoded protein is CASSDRDIY. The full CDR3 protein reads CASSDRDIYEQYF.

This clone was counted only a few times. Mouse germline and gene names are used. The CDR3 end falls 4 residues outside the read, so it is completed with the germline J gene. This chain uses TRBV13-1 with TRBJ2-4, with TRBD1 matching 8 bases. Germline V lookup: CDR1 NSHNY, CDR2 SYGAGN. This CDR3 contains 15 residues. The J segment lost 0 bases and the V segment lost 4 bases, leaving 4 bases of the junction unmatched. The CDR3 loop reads CASSSGQGSQNTLYF. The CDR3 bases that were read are TGTGCCAGCAGTTCCGGACAGGGTAGTCAAAAC.

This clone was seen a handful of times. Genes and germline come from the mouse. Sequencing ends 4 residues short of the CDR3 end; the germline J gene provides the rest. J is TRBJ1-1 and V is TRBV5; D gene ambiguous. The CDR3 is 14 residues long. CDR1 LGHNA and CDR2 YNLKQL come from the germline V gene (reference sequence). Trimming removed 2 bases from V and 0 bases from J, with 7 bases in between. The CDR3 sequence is CASSQQSANTEVFF. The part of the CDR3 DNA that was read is TGTGCCAGCAGCCAACAGAGTGCAAACACA.

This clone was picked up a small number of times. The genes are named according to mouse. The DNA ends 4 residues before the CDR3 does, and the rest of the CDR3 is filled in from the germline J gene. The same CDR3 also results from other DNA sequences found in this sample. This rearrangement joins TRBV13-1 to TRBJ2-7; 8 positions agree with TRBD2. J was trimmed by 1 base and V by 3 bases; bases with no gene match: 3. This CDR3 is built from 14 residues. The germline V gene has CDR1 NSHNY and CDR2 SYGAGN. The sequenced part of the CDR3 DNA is TGTGCCAGCAGTGGGGGGGGCGCTTCCTAT. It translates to CASSGGGASY. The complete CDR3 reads CASSGGGASYEQYF.

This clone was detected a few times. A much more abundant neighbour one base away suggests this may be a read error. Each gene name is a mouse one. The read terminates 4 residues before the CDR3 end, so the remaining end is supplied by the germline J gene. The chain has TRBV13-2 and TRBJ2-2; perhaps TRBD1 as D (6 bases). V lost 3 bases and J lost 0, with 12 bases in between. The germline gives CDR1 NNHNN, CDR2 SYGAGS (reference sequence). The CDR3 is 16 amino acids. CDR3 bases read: TGTGCCAGCGGTGGCCCCGGGACAACAAACACCGGG. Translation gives CASGGPGTTNTG. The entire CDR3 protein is CASGGPGTTNTGQLYF.